Detailed here is one TCR beta chain. Its antigen remains undetermined. The sample holds no much larger clone one base away, and base qualities are not on file. A patient counted as having stable Graves' hyperthyroidism if no progression to ophthalmopathy occurred over 18 months of follow-up. Hyperthyroidism patients were aged 18 to 65 years and newly diagnosed, with disease duration of less than 2 months. Any patient with an uncontrolled infection, another autoimmune disease, pregnancy or lactation was excluded. Diagnoses relied on clinical symptoms, serum thyroxine and TRAb, thyroid ultrasound and orbital computed tomography. Ficoll-Paque density gradient centrifugation was used to isolate PBMCs from about 10 ml of fresh peripheral blood. Total RNA was extracted using Trizol reagent, and RNA quality was assessed on an Agilent 2100 Bioanalyzer. This record belongs to a study of T cells in Graves' hyperthyroidism and ophthalmopathy (dated by TCRdb to the late 2010s). In terms of the full investigation: Peripheral blood was collected at initial diagnosis, before any treatment. TCR V-J signatures able to tell the groups apart were searched for in a discovery cohort of around 95 patients, of whom 40 to 45 had Graves' ophthalmopathy and about 60 had stable Graves' hyperthyroidism. Prospective prediction of ophthalmopathy was tested in an independent validation cohort consisting of fewer than 20 hyperthyroidism patients and over 15 patients who later progressed to ophthalmopathy. The roughly 90 discovery patients were divided at random into training and test sets in a 7:3 ratio. Thyroid tissue and blood T-cell repertoires from roughly 6 Graves' hyperthyroidism patients were also compared in the study. Once sampling was done, hyperthyroidism patients were given methimazole at a starting dose of 30 mg daily, whereas ophthalmopathy patients were given high-dose intravenous methylprednisolone. According to the paper, TCR Vbeta CDR3 sequencing was carried out on 135 peripheral blood samples, which came from some 41 ophthalmopathy, 75 to 80 hyperthyroidism and some 17 progressor patients. Study-wide findings and limitations: No statistical method was used to fix the sample size in advance, and group allocation was not hidden from the investigators. In validation, the model predicted progression to ophthalmopathy with roughly 66% sensitivity and 72.22% specificity, a median of 6.5 months before onset. Blood samples also contained most of the expanded thyroid clonotypes (frequency above 0.001), which suggests that blood repertoires may reflect thyroid immune responses. A model built on a 13 V-J signature distinguished ophthalmopathy from stable hyperthyroidism, reaching about 88% sensitivity and 81.08% specificity in cross-validation and 80%/75% in testing.

CDR1 and CDR2, looked up from the germline V gene, are SGHRS and YFSETQ. The CDR3 starts with the cysteine, ends with the phenylalanine, and has 15 residues. The kept DNA is CDR3 alone, 45 bases in frame from the first base. V and J are truncated by 0 bases and 1 base respectively, leaving an intervening sequence of 9 bases. The TCR beta CDR3 regions were amplified from RNA transcripts. For the first round of RT-PCR on the TCR CDR3, the HTBI primer set was used together with the Qiagen OneStep RT-PCR kit. A second multiplex PCR round built the libraries, followed by size selection and purification. Libraries were sequenced paired-end with 100 bp reads on an Illumina HiSeq2000. The study's processing was this. Raw data were processed with SOAPnuke, discarding reads with adapters, uncalled bases, mean Phred below 15, or no exact constant-primer or identifier match. High-quality paired reads were merged using COPE v1.2.5, and each unique nucleotide sequence was defined as a clonotype. MiTCR v1.1 was used to align the clonotypes against IMGT TRBV, TRBD and TRBJ reference segments. Only V-J combinations with frequency above 0.0001, covering 99.2% of repertoires, were analysed. A TCS score was defined as the ratio between F50 (clonal expansion) and ExV (chaos), using BLOSUM62-based TCRdist between CDR3 peptides within each V-J. Welch's t-statistics and random forest reduced around 550 V-J features to under 15, which were used in a naive Bayes classifier (R e1071). The public reads were quality trimmed at Q25 with fastp and then assembled into clones with MiXCR by TCRdb, keeping productive beta chains. CDR3 protein duplicates are merged, each entry listing the most common genes and DNA. TCRdb's processing, not the authors', yielded these V and J calls. The sample profile shows 350,000 or so distinct CDR3 sequences; about 18% of them were found once. Roughly 49% of the sample is in the top ten clones.

The sequence joins TRBV5-1 to TRBJ2-3; no confident D gene assignment can be made. The sample was blood. The source of this sequence is a woman aged 45-60 years with Graves' hyperthyroidism. This receptor has the CDR3 CASSLGLDGTDTQYF. Here is the DNA: TGCGCCAGCAGCTTGGGCCTAGATGGCACAGATACGCAGTATTTT.